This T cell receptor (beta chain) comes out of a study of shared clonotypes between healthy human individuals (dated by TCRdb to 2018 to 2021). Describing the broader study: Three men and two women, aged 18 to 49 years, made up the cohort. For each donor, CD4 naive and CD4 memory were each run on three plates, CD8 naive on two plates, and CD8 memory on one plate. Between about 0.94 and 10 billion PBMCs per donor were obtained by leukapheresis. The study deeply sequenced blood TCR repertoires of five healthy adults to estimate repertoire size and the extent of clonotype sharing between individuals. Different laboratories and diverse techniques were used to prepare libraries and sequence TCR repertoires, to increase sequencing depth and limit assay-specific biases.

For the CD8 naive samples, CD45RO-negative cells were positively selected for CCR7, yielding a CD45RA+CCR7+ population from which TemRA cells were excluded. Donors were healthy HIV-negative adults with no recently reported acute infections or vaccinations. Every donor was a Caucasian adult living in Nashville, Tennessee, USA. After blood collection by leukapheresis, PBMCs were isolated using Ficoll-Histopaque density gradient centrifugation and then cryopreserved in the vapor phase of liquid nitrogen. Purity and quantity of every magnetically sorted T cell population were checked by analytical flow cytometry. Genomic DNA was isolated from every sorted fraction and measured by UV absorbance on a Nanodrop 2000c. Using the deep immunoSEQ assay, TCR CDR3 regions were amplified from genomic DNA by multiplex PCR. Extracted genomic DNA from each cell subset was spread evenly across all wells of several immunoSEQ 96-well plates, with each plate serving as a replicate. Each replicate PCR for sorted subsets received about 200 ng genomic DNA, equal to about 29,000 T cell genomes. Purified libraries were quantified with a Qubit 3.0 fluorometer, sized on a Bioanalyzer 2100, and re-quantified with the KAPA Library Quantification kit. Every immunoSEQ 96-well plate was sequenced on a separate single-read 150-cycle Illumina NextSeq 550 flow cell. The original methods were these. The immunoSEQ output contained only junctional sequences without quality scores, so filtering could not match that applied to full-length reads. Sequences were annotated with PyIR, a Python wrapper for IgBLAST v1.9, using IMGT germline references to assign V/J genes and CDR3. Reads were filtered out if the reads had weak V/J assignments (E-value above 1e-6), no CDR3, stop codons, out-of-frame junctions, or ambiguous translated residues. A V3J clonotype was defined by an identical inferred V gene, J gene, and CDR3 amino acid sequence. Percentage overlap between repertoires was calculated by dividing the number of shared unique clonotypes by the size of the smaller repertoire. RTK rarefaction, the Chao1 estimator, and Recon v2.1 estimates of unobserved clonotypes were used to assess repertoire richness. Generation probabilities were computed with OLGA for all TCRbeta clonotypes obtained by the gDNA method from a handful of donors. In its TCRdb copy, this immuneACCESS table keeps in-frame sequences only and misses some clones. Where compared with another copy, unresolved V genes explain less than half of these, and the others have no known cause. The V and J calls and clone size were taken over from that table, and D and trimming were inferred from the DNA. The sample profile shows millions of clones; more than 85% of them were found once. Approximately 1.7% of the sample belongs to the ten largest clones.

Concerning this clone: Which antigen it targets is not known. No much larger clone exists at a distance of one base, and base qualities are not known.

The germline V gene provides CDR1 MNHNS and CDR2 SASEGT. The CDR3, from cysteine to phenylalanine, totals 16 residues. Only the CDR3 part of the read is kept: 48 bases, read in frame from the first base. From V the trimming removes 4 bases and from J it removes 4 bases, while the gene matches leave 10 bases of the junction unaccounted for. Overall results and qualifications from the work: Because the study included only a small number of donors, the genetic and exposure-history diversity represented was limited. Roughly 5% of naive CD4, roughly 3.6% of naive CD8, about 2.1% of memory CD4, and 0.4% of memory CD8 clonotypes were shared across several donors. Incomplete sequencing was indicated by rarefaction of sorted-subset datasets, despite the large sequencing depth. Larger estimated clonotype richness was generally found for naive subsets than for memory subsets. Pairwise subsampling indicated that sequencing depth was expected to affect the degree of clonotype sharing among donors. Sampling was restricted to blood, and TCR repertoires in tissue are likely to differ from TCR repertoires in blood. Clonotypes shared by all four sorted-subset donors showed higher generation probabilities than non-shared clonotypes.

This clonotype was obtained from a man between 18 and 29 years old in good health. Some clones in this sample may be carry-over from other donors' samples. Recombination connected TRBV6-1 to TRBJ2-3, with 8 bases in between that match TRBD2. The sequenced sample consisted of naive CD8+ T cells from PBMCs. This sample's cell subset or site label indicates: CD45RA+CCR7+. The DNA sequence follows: TGTGCCAGCAGTGGAGCAGCGGGAGTCAGCGCAGATACGCAGTATTTT. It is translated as CASSGAAGVSADTQYF.